The T cell receptor (beta chain) described here comes from a study of T cell repertoires in urothelial bladder cancer. Repertoires were generated with immunoSEQ multiplex PCR, while TCRdb's copy carries only in-frame clones and drops some. The table has about 6,600 clones, around 75% seen once. The V gene lost 8 bases and the J gene lost 1 base, with 14 bases spanning the gap. Germline V gene lookup returns CDR1 MDHEN and CDR2 SYDVKM. The length of the CDR3 is 14 residues. The sequence came from a human donor with urothelial carcinoma. The V gene is TRBV28, the J gene TRBJ1-2; perhaps TRBD1 as D (6 bases). Sequenced sample: tumor-infiltrating cells from bladder cancer. CDR3 sequence: CASGSGTLNYGYTF. The CDR3 nucleotides are TGTGCCAGCGGGTCGGGGACACTTAACTATGGCTACACCTTC.